Shown below are 9 T cell receptor beta chains from a single sample sequenced in a study of blood T cell repertoires in COVID-19. Sequencing was performed with immunoSEQ multiplex PCR; in TCRdb, only in-frame clones are kept and a portion is missing. The data show about 83,000 clones, approximately 78% seen once. Sequenced input: peripheral blood. These receptors were obtained from a woman aged 80 or over with acute or convalescent COVID-19.

This sequence joins TRBV28 and TRBJ1-1; D gene uncertain. Germline V gives CDR1 MDHEN, CDR2 SYDVKM. V lost 5 bases and J 3 bases, leaving 4 bases between the germline ends. The CDR3 has 11 amino acids. The CDR3 DNA reads TGTGCCAGCAGTCCTCACACTGAAGCTTTCTTT. Residues: CASSPHTEAFF.

The chain is built from TRBV7-2 and TRBJ2-3, with 13 bases fitting TRBD2. The CDR3 extends over 19 amino acids. Germline CDR1 SGHTA, CDR2 FQGNSA. The V segment lost 0 bases and the J segment 0 bases; nucleotides outside the gene matches: 6. The CDR3: CASSLAPPGLAGSTDTQYF. Written as DNA, the CDR3 is TGTGCCAGCAGCTTAGCGCCCCCGGGACTAGCGGGGAGCACAGATACGCAGTATTTT. Full variable domain (rest looked up from reference TRBV7-2 and TRBJ2-3): GAGVSQSPSNKVTEKGKDVELRCDPISGHTALYWYRQSLGQGLEFLIYFQGNSAPDKSGLPSDRFSAERTGGSVSTLTIQRTQQEDSAVYLCASSLAPPGLAGSTDTQYFGPGTRLTVL.

V and J are TRBV2 and TRBJ1-4; 8 bases fit TRBD1. V lost 5 bases, J lost 4 bases, and 6 bases stayed unmatched. CDR1 SNHLY and CDR2 FYNNEI come from the germline V gene. This CDR3 has 15 amino acids. The CDR3 here is CASSTRTGFNEKLFF. Written as DNA, the CDR3 is TGTGCCAGCAGTACTCGGACAGGGTTTAATGAAAAACTGTTTTTT.

The V gene is TRBV4-1, the J gene TRBJ1-1, with 9 bases fitting TRBD1. Germline CDR1 and CDR2: MGHRA and YSYEKL. This CDR3 region has 18 residues. Trimming at V came to 0 bases and at J to 6 bases, leaving 14 bases not matched to a gene. CDR3 amino acids: CASSQDGGQGYWGPEAFF. CDR3 coding DNA: TGCGCCAGCAGCCAAGATGGAGGACAGGGGTATTGGGGGCCTGAAGCTTTCTTT.

Note on this clone: A read error may produce the germline difference seen at one junction end. The gene calls are TRBV7-7 and TRBJ2-1; 11 bases map to TRBD1. The CDR3 covers 13 residues. Germline assignment: CDR1 SSHAT and CDR2 FNYEAQ (reference sequence). In DNA form, the CDR3 reads TGTGCTAGCAGCGCGGGACAGGGGGATGAGCAGTTCTTC. Encoded protein: CASSAGQGDEQFF.

A word on this clone: Distinct nucleotide sequences in the sample also encode this CDR3. The gene calls are TRBV7-2 and TRBJ2-1; 9 nucleotides align to TRBD2. V was clipped by 8 bases and J by 4 bases; unmatched bases: 12. The CDR3 runs 16 residues. The V gene's germline CDR1 is SGHTA and CDR2 FQGNSA. The CDR3 region has the DNA TGTGCCAGCTGGATTGCGGGGGGGCCGGGGTACAATGAGCAGTTCTTC. It codes for CASWIAGGPGYNEQFF. Using reference TRBV7-2 and TRBJ2-1 for the parts outside the CDR3, the full variable domain is GAGVSQSPSNKVTEKGKDVELRCDPISGHTALYWYRQSLGQGLEFLIYFQGNSAPDKSGLPSDRFSAERTGGSVSTLTIQRTQQEDSAVYLCASWIAGGPGYNEQFFGPGTRLTVL.

This clone is a singleton in its sample. The chain uses TRBV27 and TRBJ2-5; 10 nucleotides align to TRBD1. Germline CDR1 reads MNHEY; CDR2 reads SMNVEV (reference sequence). V was clipped by 8 bases and J by 4 bases; unmatched bases: 13. The CDR3 contains 16 residues. CDR3 DNA: TGTGCCAGCTCCCGACGGACAGGGGGTTCTGGAGAGACCCAGTACTTC. It codes for CASSRRTGGSGETQYF.

CDR3 DNA: TGTGCCAGCAGCTTGGGACAGAATCAGCCCCAGCATTTT. Protein product: CASSLGQNQPQHF. The chain combines TRBV5-4 with TRBJ1-5, with D tentatively TRBD1 (5 bases). V was trimmed by 0 bases and J by 4 bases, leaving 5 bases between them. Germline lookup yields CDR1 SGHNT and CDR2 YYREEE (reference sequence). The CDR3 is 13 amino acids.

This clone was observed a single time. The chain carries TRBV3-1 (or the pseudogene TRBV3-2) and TRBJ1-6; TRBD1 matches 9 bases. V gave up 5 bases and J gave up 9 bases; unmatched junction bases: 5. The CDR3 has 14 amino acids. The germline V gene has CDR1 LGHDT and CDR2 YNNKEL (reference sequence). The CDR3 loop is CASSSGQGTSPLHF. The CDR3 nucleotides are TGTGCCAGCAGCTCTGGACAGGGGACTTCACCCCTCCACTTT.